This T cell receptor beta chain derives from a study of blood T cell repertoires in COVID-19. Overall study: The origin of the acute and convalescent COVID-19 samples was the United States, Italy and Spain.

The repertoire was sequenced with immunoSEQ multiplex PCR; TCRdb's copy has only in-frame clones and lacks some. Found here are around 370,000 clones, 90% of them singletons; the top ten hold approximately 7%. CDR1 and CDR2 (germline): MNHEY, SVGAGI. The V end lost 10 bases, the J end lost 1 base, and 11 bases lay between the germline ends. The CDR3 length is 12 residues. The TCR originated in a man in his late teens or twenties with active or convalescent COVID-19. V and J are TRBV6-5 and TRBJ2-7; weak D call: TRBD2 (5 bases). Sequencing was performed on peripheral blood. CDR3: CAIGPGSYEQYF. In DNA form, the CDR3 reads TGTGCCATCGGCCCGGGGTCCTACGAGCAGTACTTC.